The 19 T cell receptor beta chains below all came from one sample that was sequenced in a study of blood T cell repertoires in COVID-19. Sequencing used immunoSEQ multiplex PCR; TCRdb keeps in-frame clones, though not all of them. The top ten hold over 2% of the sample, which has about 57,000 clones, approximately 92% seen once. Specimen: peripheral blood. These receptors all stem from a man in his sixties with acute or convalescent COVID-19.

DNA of the CDR3: TGCGCCAGCAGCTTGTCGCCTAGCGGGAGTGGATACGAGCAGTACTTC. It yields the protein CASSLSPSGSGYEQYF. The V and J genes are TRBV5-1 and TRBJ2-7, with 10 positions matching TRBD2. Germline assignment: CDR1 SGHRS and CDR2 YFSETQ. With V trimmed by 1 base and J by 4 bases, 8 bases remained unmatched. The CDR3 runs 16 residues.

The chain uses TRBV19 and TRBJ1-2, with 7 bases identical to TRBD1. After removal of 5 bases from V and 4 bases from J, the junction contained 7 bases not matched to a gene. Germline values: CDR1 LNHDA, CDR2 SQIVND (reference sequence). The CDR3 is 14 amino acids. The CDR3 spells CASSSQGGLYGYTF. CDR3 nucleotide sequence: TGTGCCAGTAGTTCCCAGGGGGGACTCTATGGCTACACCTTC.

The chain joins TRBV19 to TRBJ2-1, with 12 bases fitting TRBD2. Per germline, CDR1 LNHDA and CDR2 SQIVND (reference sequence). V lost 6 bases, J lost 5 bases, and 2 bases stayed unmatched. The length of the CDR3 is 14 residues. The CDR3 sequence is CASRLAGGHNEQFF. The CDR3, as DNA: TGTGCCAGTAGACTAGCGGGAGGCCACAATGAGCAGTTCTTC. The variable domain in full, completed from reference TRBV19 and TRBJ2-1, reads DGGITQSPKYLFRKEGQNVTLSCEQNLNHDAMYWYRQDPGQGLRLIYYSQIVNDFQKGDIAEGYSVSREKKESFPLTVTSAQKNPTAFYLCASRLAGGHNEQFFGPGTRLTVL.

The chain couples TRBV7-6 to TRBJ2-5; no clear D. The CDR3 totals 13 residues. The V end was cut by 3 bases, the J end by 5 bases, with 10 bases between. CDR1 and CDR2 from the germline V gene are SGHVS and FNYEAQ. CDR3 protein: CASSFPGKETQYF. The CDR3 DNA sequence: TGTGCCAGCAGCTTTCCAGGAAAGGAGACCCAGTACTTC.

The chain carries TRBV7-9 and TRBJ1-5; possibly TRBD1 for D (5 bases). Germline CDR1 SEHNR, CDR2 FQNEAQ (reference sequence). Trimming shortened V by 0 bases and J by 6 bases, and 12 bases separated the two germline ends. This CDR3 is 15 amino acids long. The DNA of the CDR3 is TGTGCCAGCAGCTTAGCGCTGGGGGAGGGTCAGCCCCAGCATTTT. Translating gives CASSLALGEGQPQHF.

The genes are TRBV18 and TRBJ2-2; TRBD1 is a possible D gene (6 bases). In germline, CDR1 is KGHSH, CDR2 LQKENI. Trimming shortened V by 0 bases and J by 1 base, and 18 bases separated the two germline ends. This CDR3 comprises 19 residues. This CDR3 is CASSPPGWGLPENTGELFF. The DNA of the CDR3 is TGTGCCAGCTCACCACCGGGGTGGGGGCTCCCGGAGAACACCGGGGAGCTGTTTTTT.

The chain is built from TRBV19 and TRBJ2-3, with D possibly matching TRBD1 (6 bases). Per germline, CDR1 LNHDA and CDR2 SQIVND (reference sequence). The CDR3 consists of 11 residues. The CDR3 here is CASVGGGTQYF. CDR3 DNA sequence: TGTGCTAGTGTAGGGGGTGGTACGCAGTATTTT.

V and J are TRBV5-4 and TRBJ2-5; TRBD2 matches at 13 bases. CDR1 is SGHNT and CDR2 is YYREEE in the germline V gene (reference sequence). The trim removed 5 bases at V and 4 bases at J, leaving 11 bases unmatched. This CDR3 contains 17 residues. In nucleotides, the CDR3 is TGTGCCAGCAGTCCCATAGGGACTAGCGGGAAGGGAGAGACCCAGTACTTC. Translated: CASSPIGTSGKGETQYF.

The genes are TRBV5-8 and TRBJ1-2; 10 bases map to TRBD1. The CDR3 covers 17 residues. Germline V CDR1 and CDR2: SGHTS, YDEGEE. V lost 4 bases, J lost 7 bases, and 16 bases stayed unmatched. The CDR3 protein is CASSPLTAFRDRGGYTF. The CDR3 DNA is TGTGCCAGCAGCCCTTTAACCGCATTCCGGGACAGGGGTGGCTACACCTTC.

J is TRBJ1-2 and V is TRBV5-1; the D gene is possibly TRBD1 (5 bases). Deletions cut 5 bases from V and 3 bases from J, with 14 bases between. Germline V gives CDR1 SGHRS, CDR2 YFSETQ. CDR3 length: 14 residues. Written as DNA, the CDR3 is TGCGCCAGCAGTCTGGGGGGGAGCGACTATGGCTACACCTTC. Amino acids: CASSLGGSDYGYTF.

The rearrangement links TRBV29-1 to TRBJ2-2; 12 bases match TRBD2. The CDR3 covers 14 residues. V shed 6 bases and J 7 bases; nucleotides not matched to a gene: 6. The germline CDR1 and CDR2 sequences are SQVTM and ANQGSEA. The DNA for the CDR3 is TGCAGCGTATGGACTAGCGGGACGGGCGGGGAGCTGTTTTTT. Protein product: CSVWTSGTGGELFF.

The chain carries TRBV19 and TRBJ2-2, with 14 bases lining up with TRBD2. Per germline, CDR1 LNHDA and CDR2 SQIVND (reference sequence). V was pared by 4 bases and J by 1 base, with 2 bases of the junction left unmatched. The CDR3 runs to 17 residues. For the CDR3, the DNA is TGTGCCAGTAGTACTGGGACTAGCGGGGGGAACACCGGGGAGCTGTTTTTT. Translation: CASSTGTSGGNTGELFF.

The J gene is TRBJ1-4, the V gene TRBV7-2, with D perhaps TRBD1 (6 bases). CDR1 and CDR2 from the germline V gene are SGHTA and FQGNSA. V was cut by 2 bases and J by 8 bases, with 15 bases left in between. CDR3 length equals 15 residues. CDR3 sequence reads: CASSLTGRGTEKLFF. CDR3 in DNA: TGTGCCAGCAGCTTAACGGGCAGGGGCACAGAAAAACTGTTTTTT.

The chain joins TRBV7-3 to TRBJ2-3; no reliable D call. The CDR3 runs 15 residues. CDR1 and CDR2 from the germline V gene are SGHTA and FQGTGA. Trimming left V 5 bases short and J 1 base short, with 13 bases between. Here the CDR3 reads CASSETPAGTDTQYF. In nucleotides, the CDR3 is TGTGCCAGCAGCGAAACCCCCGCAGGCACAGATACGCAGTATTTT. Supplemented by reference TRBV7-3 and TRBJ2-3, the full variable domain reads GAGVSQTPSNKVTEKGKYVELRCDPISGHTALYWYRQSLGQGPEFLIYFQGTGAADDSGLPNDRFFAVRPEGSVSTLKIQRTERGDSAVYLCASSETPAGTDTQYFGPGTRLTVL.

The genes are TRBV7-8 and TRBJ2-7; 9 nucleotides agree with TRBD1. Germline loops: CDR1 SGHVS, CDR2 FQNEAQ. The CDR3 loop spans 17 amino acids. J lost 2 bases, V lost 5 bases, and 13 bases had no gene match. The CDR3 reads CASSNRDRVMGTYEQYF. DNA of the CDR3: TGTGCCAGCAGCAACCGGGACAGGGTGATGGGCACCTACGAGCAGTACTTC.

The chain links TRBV5-1 to TRBJ2-1; 9 positions agree with TRBD1. Germline loops: CDR1 SGHRS, CDR2 YFSETQ. V dropped 3 bases and J dropped 3; count of bases not matched to a gene: 4. The CDR3 has 15 amino acids. As DNA, the CDR3 is TGCGCCAGCAGCTCGGGACAGGGTTTCTACAATGAGCAGTTCTTC. Amino acids: CASSSGQGFYNEQFF.

For this clone: A junction end diverges from the germline sequence, so it may reflect a read error. The chain carries TRBV7-7 and TRBJ2-1; 8 bases align to TRBD2. CDR1 and CDR2 from the germline V gene are SSHAT and FNYEAQ (reference sequence). This CDR3 region has 14 residues. The CDR3 DNA sequence: TGTGCTAGCAGCCCATCGGGACTAGTGAATGAGCAGTTCTTC. It is translated as CASSPSGLVNEQFF.

The gene calls are TRBV7-2 and TRBJ2-7; the D is unclear. The CDR3 sequence is 13 residues long. From germline, CDR1 is SGHTA and CDR2 FQGNSA. Trimming removed 4 bases at V and 2 bases at J, with 9 bases between. CDR3 DNA sequence: TGTGCCAGCAGCTATGGCTTGCCCTACGAGCAGTACTTC. Translation gives CASSYGLPYEQYF.

The gene calls are TRBV7-3 and TRBJ1-3, with 7 bases fitting TRBD1. The germline V gene has CDR1 SGHTA and CDR2 FQGTGA. V shed 5 bases and J 4 bases; nucleotides not matched to a gene: 17. The CDR3 is 18 amino acids. In DNA, the CDR3 is TGTGCCAGCAGCCAGCCGGGACAGAGGGAGATACCCGGAAACACCATATATTTT. It yields the protein CASSQPGQREIPGNTIYF.